Below, 28 T cell receptor beta chains from the same sample are listed, as sequenced in a study of blood T cell repertoires in COVID-19. Profiling relied on immunoSEQ multiplex PCR, and the TCRdb table lists in-frame clones only, not all of them. Of around 97,000 clones in the sample, nearly 90% were seen once. Specimen: peripheral blood. The receptors come from a middle-aged man in a cohort sampled during active COVID-19.

The J gene is TRBJ2-1, the V gene TRBV12-3 or TRBV12-4; D call uncertain. The CDR3 sequence is 13 residues long. Deletions cut 2 bases from V and 6 bases from J, with 8 bases between. In DNA form, the CDR3 reads TGTGCCAGCAGTTTAAAGAGGTCCAATGAGCAGTTCTTC. It encodes CASSLKRSNEQFF.

This clone was found once. The V call is TRBV12-5, the J call TRBJ2-7, with D possibly being TRBD2 (5 bases). V was trimmed by 6 bases and J by 5 bases, leaving 8 bases between them. The CDR3 covers 11 residues. Germline V gene sequence: CDR1 LGHNT, CDR2 FRNRAP. This chain's CDR3 is CASGRGDEQYV. For the CDR3, the DNA is TGTGCTAGTGGCCGGGGAGACGAGCAGTACGTC.

This chain connects TRBV5-6 to TRBJ2-5, with TRBD1 identical over 8 bases. CDR1 and CDR2 (germline): SGHDT, YYEEEE. The CDR3 consists of 13 residues. V shed 5 bases, J shed 5 bases, and the junction held 5 bases outside the gene matches. CDR3 nucleotide sequence: TGTGCCAGCAGAGGACAGGGTTGGGAGACCCAGTACTTC. It translates to CASRGQGWETQYF. Together with reference TRBV5-6 and TRBJ2-5, the CDR3 gives the full variable domain: DAGVTQSPTHLIKTRGQQVTLRCSPKSGHDTVSWYQQALGQGPQFIFQYYEEEERQRGNFPDRFSGHQFPNYSSELNVNALLLGDSALYLCASRGQGWETQYFGPGTRLLVL.

In this sample, this clone turned up once. V and J are TRBV7-2 and TRBJ2-3, with 8 bases aligning to TRBD1. The V gene end was trimmed by 6 bases and the J gene end by 6 bases; junction bases not matched to a gene: 8. The CDR3 consists of 14 residues. Germline loops: CDR1 SGHTA, CDR2 FQGNSA. CDR3 sequence (DNA): TGTGCCAGCAGTCCTTCCAGGGGGCTGGATACGCAGTATTTT. It translates to CASSPSRGLDTQYF.

In nucleotides, the CDR3 is TGTGCCAGTAGTATAGTAGTGGTACAGGGGAATCAGCCCCAGCATTTT. This gives the protein CASSIVVVQGNQPQHF. The chain combines TRBV19 with TRBJ1-5; TRBD1 matches 7 bases. CDR1 is LNHDA and CDR2 is SQIVND in the germline V gene (reference sequence). V dropped 1 base and J dropped 4; count of bases not matched to a gene: 7. The CDR3 consists of 16 residues.

In DNA, the CDR3 is TGCGCCAGCAGCTTGGGGCTTTCCACGAGACAGTCGCATTCACCCCTCCACTTT. Translating it yields CASSLGLSTRQSHSPLHF. The chain joins TRBV5-1 to TRBJ1-6, with TRBD1 as a possible D gene (5 bases). The CDR3 totals 18 residues. V lost 0 bases and J 8 bases, leaving 21 bases between the germline ends. Germline V gene sequence: CDR1 SGHRS, CDR2 YFSETQ.

V usage is TRBV5-4 and J usage is TRBJ2-5; 7 bases map to TRBD2. CDR3 size: 15 residues. Losses at the gene ends were 4 bases for V and 1 base for J; bases not matched to a gene: 7. CDR1 SGHNT and CDR2 YYREEE come from the germline V gene (reference sequence). Here the CDR3 DNA reads TGTGCCAGCAGCCCTCAGCGGGGCACCCAAGAGACCCAGTACTTC. Protein: CASSPQRGTQETQYF.

The chain has TRBV20-1 and TRBJ1-2; a possible D gene is TRBD1 (5 bases). Between the trimmed V and J ends, which lost 6 bases and 14 bases, there was a span of 19 bases. The CDR3 contains 11 residues. Per germline, CDR1 DFQATT and CDR2 SNEGSKA (reference sequence). DNA of the CDR3: TGCAGTGCAAACGGTCAACAGGTACGAACCTTC. Its protein product is CSANGQQVRTF.

The chain recombines TRBV5-8 with TRBJ1-6, with 9 bases that match TRBD1. The germline V gene has CDR1 SGHTS and CDR2 YDEGEE. The junction had 10 bases not matched to a gene; V was cut back by 4 bases and J by 5 bases. This CDR3 is 17 amino acids long. DNA for the CDR3: TGTGCCAGCAGCGGCCGACAGGGGGGGGAGCATAATTCACCCCTCCACTTT. Translating gives CASSGRQGGEHNSPLHF. The full variable domain, its missing parts supplied by reference TRBV5-8 and TRBJ1-6, is EAGVTQSPTHLIKTRGQQATLRCSPISGHTSVYWYQQALGLGLQFLLWYDEGEERNRGNFPPRFSGRQFPNYSSELNVNALELEDSALYLCASSGRQGGEHNSPLHFGNGTRLTVT.

The chain couples TRBV5-1 to TRBJ2-5, with 8 nucleotides matching TRBD2. The junction had 5 bases not matched to a gene; V was cut back by 3 bases and J by 1 base. Germline values: CDR1 SGHRS, CDR2 YFSETQ. This CDR3 spans 15 amino acids. This chain's CDR3 is CASSSGLGIQETQYF. Here the CDR3 DNA reads TGCGCCAGCAGCTCGGGACTAGGGATCCAAGAGACCCAGTACTTC. Combining the CDR3 with reference TRBV5-1 and TRBJ2-5 gives the whole variable domain KAGVTQTPRYLIKTRGQQVTLSCSPISGHRSVSWYQQTPGQGLQFLFEYFSETQRNKGNFPGRFSGRQFSNSRSEMNVSTLELGDSALYLCASSSGLGIQETQYFGPGTRLLVL.

J is TRBJ2-6 and V is TRBV5-8; maybe TRBD2 (5 bases). Germline lookup yields CDR1 SGHTS and CDR2 YDEGEE. This CDR3 is built from 15 residues. The ends were cut back, 4 bases at V and 0 bases at J, with 8 bases in the middle. This CDR3 reads CASSRTDSGANVLTF. CDR3 bases: TGTGCCAGCAGCAGGACTGACTCTGGGGCCAACGTCCTGACTTTC.

The rearrangement uses TRBV3-1 (or the pseudogene TRBV3-2) and TRBJ2-5; 8 nucleotides match TRBD2. V lost 0 bases to trimming and J lost 2 bases; unmatched junction nucleotides: 8. Germline V gene data show CDR1 as LGHDT and CDR2 as YNNKEL (reference sequence). This CDR3 region has 17 residues. DNA for the CDR3: TGTGCCAGCAGCCAAGATAGCCGGCGGGGGGTTCAAGAGACCCAGTACTTC. It codes for CASSQDSRRGVQETQYF.

DNA of the CDR3: TGTGCCAGCTCAGCGGGACTGCAAGAGACCCAGTACTTC. Its protein is CASSAGLQETQYF. The V and J genes are TRBV18 and TRBJ2-5; D might be TRBD2 (6 bases). This CDR3 region has 13 residues. CDR1 is KGHSH, CDR2 LQKENI, per germline. The V end was cut by 5 bases, the J end by 2 bases, with 9 bases between.

The rearrangement uses TRBV11-2 and TRBJ1-3; 8 nucleotides line up with TRBD1. Germline V gene lookup returns CDR1 SGHAT and CDR2 FQNNGV. CDR3 length: 15 amino acids. The junction had 2 bases not matched to a gene; V was cut back by 2 bases and J by 2 bases. CDR3 amino acids: CASSLLQGAGNTIYF. CDR3 nucleotides: TGTGCCAGCAGCTTACTACAGGGGGCTGGAAACACCATATATTTT.

The J gene is TRBJ2-1, the V gene TRBV25-1; D remains ambiguous. Trimming cost V 7 bases and J 6 bases, with 13 bases left between them. The CDR3 is 13 residues long. The germline CDR1 and CDR2 sequences are MGHDK and SYGVNS. The CDR3 loop is CASNPDGANEQFF. CDR3 coding DNA: TGTGCCAGCAACCCCGACGGAGCCAATGAGCAGTTCTTC.

V usage is TRBV5-5 and J usage is TRBJ1-1; 9 bases are a match to TRBD1. This CDR3 spans 15 amino acids. J was trimmed by 1 base and V by 3 bases; bases with no gene match: 4. CDR1 is SGHKS, CDR2 YYEKEE, per germline (reference sequence). In nucleotides, the CDR3 is TGTGCCAGCAGCTCCGGGACAGGGAGGAACACTGAAGCTTTCTTT. Amino acids: CASSSGTGRNTEAFF. The whole variable domain, filled in from reference TRBV5-5 and TRBJ1-1, reads DAGVTQSPTHLIKTRGQQVTLRCSPISGHKSVSWYQQVLGQGPQFIFQYYEKEERGRGNFPDRFSARQFPNYSSELNVNALLLGDSALYLCASSSGTGRNTEAFFGQGTRLTVV.

The chain has TRBV2 and TRBJ1-4; 9 positions match TRBD1. The CDR3 extends over 15 amino acids. Germline values: CDR1 SNHLY, CDR2 FYNNEI. V lost 6 bases and J lost 8; bases outside the gene matches: 10. CDR3 coding DNA: TGTGCCAGCAGGGACAGGGGCCTTTCAACGGAAAAACTGTTTTTT. Translation: CASRDRGLSTEKLFF.

The chain couples TRBV10-3 to TRBJ2-1; TRBD2 is a possible D gene (5 bases). Germline V gene sequence: CDR1 ENHRY, CDR2 SYGVKD. The V gene lost 8 bases and the J gene lost 0 bases, with 8 bases spanning the gap. This CDR3 spans 13 amino acids. This chain's CDR3 is CAIRGSSYNEQFF. Written as DNA, the CDR3 is TGTGCCATCCGGGGAAGCTCCTACAATGAGCAGTTCTTC.

This clone was seen once. The chain uses TRBV15 and TRBJ2-1; 12 bases agree with TRBD2. The junction had 8 bases not matched to a gene; V was cut back by 5 bases and J by 9 bases. Germline V gene sequence: CDR1 LNHNV, CDR2 YYDKDF (reference sequence). The CDR3 consists of 15 residues. The CDR3 loop is CATSPLAGGRGEQFF. The CDR3 DNA follows: TGTGCCACCAGCCCTCTAGCGGGGGGGCGAGGTGAGCAGTTCTTC.

V and J are TRBV20-1 and TRBJ1-1; D remains ambiguous. The V gene's germline CDR1 is DFQATT and CDR2 SNEGSKA (reference sequence). The CDR3 spans 14 residues. V dropped 3 bases and J dropped 1 base, with 12 bases sitting between them. DNA for the CDR3: TGCAGTGCTAGTGGCCTGACATCGAACACTGAAGCTTTCTTT. Translated, it gives CSASGLTSNTEAFF.

The chain is built from TRBV2 and TRBJ1-1; no clear D gene. With 6 bases removed from V and 1 base from J, the gap between germline ends came to 9 bases. The CDR3 is made up of 13 amino acids. Germline V gives CDR1 SNHLY, CDR2 FYNNEI. The CDR3 protein is CASRPTPNTEAFF. DNA of the CDR3: TGTGCCAGCAGGCCAACACCGAACACTGAAGCTTTCTTT.

CDR3 sequence: CASSKSGTGIESNQPQHF. The CDR3 coding sequence is TGTGCCAGCAGCAAGTCCGGGACAGGGATCGAGAGCAATCAGCCCCAGCATTTT. This chain links TRBV7-9 with TRBJ1-5, with 9 bases that match TRBD1. The CDR3 contains 18 residues. The germline V gene encodes CDR1 SEHNR and CDR2 FQNEAQ (reference sequence). Trimming cost V 5 bases and J 1 base; bases outside gene matches: 12.

This chain links TRBV11-3 with TRBJ1-3; tentative D call: TRBD1 (6 bases). CDR1 SGHNT and CDR2 YENEEA come from the germline V gene. V lost 4 bases and J lost 4, with 11 bases in between. This CDR3 is 14 amino acids long. This CDR3 reads CASSSGDGGNTIYF. CDR3 DNA: TGTGCCAGCAGCTCAGGGGACGGAGGAAACACCATATATTTT.

The chain is built from TRBV5-1 and TRBJ1-2; TRBD1 matches at 8 bases. V dropped 4 bases and J dropped 4; count of bases not matched to a gene: 15. Germline loops: CDR1 SGHRS, CDR2 YFSETQ. The CDR3 runs to 17 residues. The CDR3: CASSLGTGPGIGYGYTF. Written as DNA, the CDR3 is TGCGCCAGCAGCCTAGGGACAGGACCCGGTATAGGCTATGGCTACACCTTC.

V is TRBV5-4 and J is TRBJ2-2; 10 positions match TRBD1. Germline values: CDR1 SGHNT, CDR2 YYREEE (reference sequence). Trimming cost V 4 bases and J 5 bases; bases outside gene matches: 5. CDR3 length equals 15 residues. CDR3 region: CASSVGQGLTGELFF. CDR3 nucleotides: TGTGCCAGCAGCGTGGGACAGGGGCTAACCGGGGAGCTGTTTTTT.

The chain is built from TRBV19 and TRBJ1-1; a possible D gene is TRBD1 (6 bases). There are 14 residues in the CDR3. Looked up from germline, CDR1 is LNHDA and CDR2 is SQIVND (reference sequence). V lost 2 bases and J lost 0, with 7 bases in between. The CDR3 DNA sequence: TGTGCCAGTAGTATAACAGGGATGAACACTGAAGCTTTCTTT. It yields the protein CASSITGMNTEAFF.

V usage is TRBV11-2 and J usage is TRBJ2-7, with 9 bases that match TRBD1. With 4 bases clipped from V and 5 bases from J, the junction kept 9 bases outside the gene matches. Germline V lookup: CDR1 SGHAT, CDR2 FQNNGV. The CDR3 runs 15 residues. The CDR3 is CASSSGTGQGNEQYV. In DNA, the CDR3 is TGTGCCAGCAGCTCCGGGACAGGGCAAGGTAACGAGCAGTACGTC.

This chain joins TRBV6-5 and TRBJ2-2, with 8 nucleotides matching TRBD1. CDR1 and CDR2 from the germline V gene are MNHEY and SVGAGI. This CDR3 contains 13 residues. V was clipped by 8 bases and J by 6 bases; unmatched bases: 5. The CDR3 bases are TGTGCCAGCGGCACAGGGGGTCCCGGGGAGCTGTTTTTT. Translating it yields CASGTGGPGELFF.